The T cell receptor beta chain under discussion was sequenced for a study of vaccination effects on CD4 cells after COVID-19. Points from the study as a whole: Pronounced clonal contraction occurred in clones induced by infection and by vaccine late after vaccination.

Before sequencing took place, the ViraFEST assay used viral peptide pools to expand antigen-specific CD4+ T cells. The authors isolated CD4+ T cells after 10 days of culture. Participants got two doses of BNT162b2 or mRNA-1273 vaccine. Recipients of the vaccine had no prior SARS-CoV-2 infection and negative nucleocapsid antibodies. Supplemented with 8.5 to 10 IU/ml IL-2 and around 10 ug/ml peptides, fewer than 2.5 million PBMC per well were kept in culture. Researchers swapped half the medium for IL-2 medium on both days 3 and 7. The table came from immunoSEQ multiplex PCR; TCRdb's copy has only in-frame clones and leaves some out. The sample holds about 24,000 clones, 73% seen once. Concerning this clone: Its antigen is not known.

Germline assignment: CDR1 MNHEY and CDR2 SVGAGI. J lost 3 bases, V lost 6 bases, and 5 bases had no gene match. There are 15 residues in the CDR3. The receptor was isolated from a human donor who received a COVID-19 vaccine. The material was CD4+ T cells from PBMCs cultured with SARS-CoV-2 spike peptides, obtained after COVID-19 vaccination. This chain connects TRBV6-5 to TRBJ2-7; 13 bases are shared with TRBD2. As DNA, the CDR3 is TGTGCCAGCAGATCACTAGCGGGAGGGCACTACGAGCAGTACTTC. Protein sequence: CASRSLAGGHYEQYF.